This TCR beta chain is drawn from a study of blood T cell repertoires in COVID-19. Only in-frame clones appear in the TCRdb table, and some are missing; sequencing was by immunoSEQ multiplex PCR. This table has about 64,000 clones, roughly 90% appearing once. Sequencing used peripheral blood. This receptor was taken from a man between 70 and 80 years old with acute or convalescent COVID-19.

The CDR3 bases are TGTGCCAGCAGCACGGGACTCCTCAACTCTGGAAACACCATATATTTT. Translating it yields CASSTGLLNSGNTIYF. The genes are TRBV6-6 and TRBJ1-3, with D perhaps TRBD1 (5 bases). This CDR3 has 16 amino acids. Trimming removed 6 bases from V and 0 bases from J, with 15 bases in between. Germline CDR1 reads MNHNY; CDR2 reads SVGAGI (reference sequence).